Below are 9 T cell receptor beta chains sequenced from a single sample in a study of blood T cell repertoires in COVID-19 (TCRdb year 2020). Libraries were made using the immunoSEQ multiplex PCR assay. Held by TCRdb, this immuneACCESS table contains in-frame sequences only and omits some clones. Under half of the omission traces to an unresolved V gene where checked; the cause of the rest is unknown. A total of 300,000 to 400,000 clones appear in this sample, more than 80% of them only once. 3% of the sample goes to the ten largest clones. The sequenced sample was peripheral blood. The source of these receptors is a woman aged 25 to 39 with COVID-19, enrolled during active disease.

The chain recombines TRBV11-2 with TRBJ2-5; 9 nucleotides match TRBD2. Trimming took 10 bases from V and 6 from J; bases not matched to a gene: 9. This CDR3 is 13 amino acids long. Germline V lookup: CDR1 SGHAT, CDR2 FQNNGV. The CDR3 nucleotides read TGTGCCACCGGGGGACTAGCTGATAAGACCCAGTACTTC. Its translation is CATGGLADKTQYF. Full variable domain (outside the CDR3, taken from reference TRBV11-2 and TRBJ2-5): EAGVAQSPRYKIIEKRQSVAFWCNPISGHATLYWYQQILGQGPKLLIQFQNNGVVDDSQLPKDRFSAERLKGVDSTLKIQPAKLEDSAVYLCATGGLADKTQYFGPGTRLLVL.

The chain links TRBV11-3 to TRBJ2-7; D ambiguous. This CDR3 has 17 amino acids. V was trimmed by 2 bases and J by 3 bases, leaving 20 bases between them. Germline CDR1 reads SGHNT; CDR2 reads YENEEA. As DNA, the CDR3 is TGTGCCAGCAGCTTACCACCCCACAGAATACCACGCTACGAGCAGTACGTC. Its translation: CASSLPPHRIPRYEQYV.

Written as DNA, the CDR3 is TGTGCCAGTAGTATAGATCAGGATACGCAGTATTTT. It is translated as CASSIDQDTQYF. The V gene is TRBV19, the J gene TRBJ2-3, with D unclear. Trimming left V 0 bases short and J 6 bases short, with 4 bases between. The CDR3 is 12 amino acids. Germline V CDR1 and CDR2: LNHDA, SQIVND (reference sequence).

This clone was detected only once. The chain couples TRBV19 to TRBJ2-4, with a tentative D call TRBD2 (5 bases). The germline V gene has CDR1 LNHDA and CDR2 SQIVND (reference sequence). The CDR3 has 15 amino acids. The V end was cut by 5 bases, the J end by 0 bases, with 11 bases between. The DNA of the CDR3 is TGTGCCAGTAGTCCGGGGTTCTTAGCCAAAAACATTCAGTACTTC. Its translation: CASSPGFLAKNIQYF. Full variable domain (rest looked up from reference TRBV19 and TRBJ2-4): DGGITQSPKYLFRKEGQNVTLSCEQNLNHDAMYWYRQDPGQGLRLIYYSQIVNDFQKGDIAEGYSVSREKKESFPLTVTSAQKNPTAFYLCASSPGFLAKNIQYFGAGTRLSVL.

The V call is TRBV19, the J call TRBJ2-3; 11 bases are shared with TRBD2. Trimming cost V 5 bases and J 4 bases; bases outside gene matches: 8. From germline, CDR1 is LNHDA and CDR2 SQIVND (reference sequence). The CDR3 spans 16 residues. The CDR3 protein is CASSSGTSGYADTQYF. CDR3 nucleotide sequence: TGTGCCAGTAGTTCCGGGACTAGCGGCTATGCAGATACGCAGTATTTT. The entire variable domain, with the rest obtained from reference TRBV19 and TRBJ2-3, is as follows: DGGITQSPKYLFRKEGQNVTLSCEQNLNHDAMYWYRQDPGQGLRLIYYSQIVNDFQKGDIAEGYSVSREKKESFPLTVTSAQKNPTAFYLCASSSGTSGYADTQYFGPGTRLTVL.

In nucleotides, the CDR3 is TGTGCCAGCAGTTTATGGTCTCCAGGGATGAACACTGAAGCTTTCTTT. Amino acid sequence: CASSLWSPGMNTEAFF. The chain is built from TRBV27 and TRBJ1-1, with TRBD1 as a possible D gene (5 bases). Trimming left V 1 base short and J 0 bases short, with 12 bases between. The CDR3 extends over 16 amino acids. CDR1 is MNHEY and CDR2 is SMNVEV in the germline V gene (reference sequence).

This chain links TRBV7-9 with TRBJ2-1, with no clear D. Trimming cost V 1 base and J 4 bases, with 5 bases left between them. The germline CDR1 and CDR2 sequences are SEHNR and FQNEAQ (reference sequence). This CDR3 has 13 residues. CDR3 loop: CASSLDKYNEQFF. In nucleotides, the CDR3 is TGTGCCAGCAGCTTAGACAAATACAATGAGCAGTTCTTC.

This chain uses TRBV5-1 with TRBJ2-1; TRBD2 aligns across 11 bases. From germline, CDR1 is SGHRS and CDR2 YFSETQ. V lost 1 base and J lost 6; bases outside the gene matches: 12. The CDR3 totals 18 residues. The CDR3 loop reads CASSLTSGGRLIVNEQFF. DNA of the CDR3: TGCGCCAGCAGCTTGACTAGCGGGGGCCGTCTGATTGTCAATGAGCAGTTCTTC.

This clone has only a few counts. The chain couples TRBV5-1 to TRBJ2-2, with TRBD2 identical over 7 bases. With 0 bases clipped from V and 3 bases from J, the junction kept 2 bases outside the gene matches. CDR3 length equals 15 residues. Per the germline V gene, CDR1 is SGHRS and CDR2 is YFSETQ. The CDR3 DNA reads TGCGCCAGCAGCTTGGCTAGCGGAGACACCGGGGAGCTGTTTTTT. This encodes CASSLASGDTGELFF.